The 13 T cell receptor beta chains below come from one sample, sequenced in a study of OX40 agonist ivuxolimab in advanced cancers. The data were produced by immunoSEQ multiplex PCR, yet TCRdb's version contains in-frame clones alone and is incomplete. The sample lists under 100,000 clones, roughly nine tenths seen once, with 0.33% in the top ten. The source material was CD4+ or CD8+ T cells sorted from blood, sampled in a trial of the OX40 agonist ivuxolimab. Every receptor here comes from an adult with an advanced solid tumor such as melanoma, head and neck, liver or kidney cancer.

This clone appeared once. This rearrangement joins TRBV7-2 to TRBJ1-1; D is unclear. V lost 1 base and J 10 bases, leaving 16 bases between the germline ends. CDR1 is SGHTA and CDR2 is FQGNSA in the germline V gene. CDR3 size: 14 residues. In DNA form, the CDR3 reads TGTGCCAGCAGCTTAGTCCCGCGACCGATCGGAGCTTTCTTT. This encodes CASSLVPRPIGAFF.

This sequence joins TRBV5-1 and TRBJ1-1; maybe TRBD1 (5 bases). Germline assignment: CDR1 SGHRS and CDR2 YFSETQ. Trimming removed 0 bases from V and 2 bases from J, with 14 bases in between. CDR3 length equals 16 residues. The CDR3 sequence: CASSLVGLGGNTEAFF. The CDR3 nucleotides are TGCGCCAGCAGCTTGGTAGGGCTCGGGGGTAACACTGAAGCTTTCTTT. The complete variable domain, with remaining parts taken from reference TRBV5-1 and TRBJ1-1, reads KAGVTQTPRYLIKTRGQQVTLSCSPISGHRSVSWYQQTPGQGLQFLFEYFSETQRNKGNFPGRFSGRQFSNSRSEMNVSTLELGDSALYLCASSLVGLGGNTEAFFGQGTRLTVV.

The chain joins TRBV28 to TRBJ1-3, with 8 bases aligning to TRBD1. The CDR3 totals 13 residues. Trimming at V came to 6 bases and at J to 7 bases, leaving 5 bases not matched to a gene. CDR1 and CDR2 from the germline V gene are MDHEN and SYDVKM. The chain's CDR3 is CASRAQGENTIYF. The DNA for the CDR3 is TGTGCCAGCAGGGCACAGGGGGAGAACACCATATATTTT.

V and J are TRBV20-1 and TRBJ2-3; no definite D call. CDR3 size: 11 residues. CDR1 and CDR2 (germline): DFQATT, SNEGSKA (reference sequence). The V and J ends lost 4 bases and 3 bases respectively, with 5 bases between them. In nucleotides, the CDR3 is TGCAGTGCTAAACGGACAGATACGCAGTATTTT. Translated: CSAKRTDTQYF.

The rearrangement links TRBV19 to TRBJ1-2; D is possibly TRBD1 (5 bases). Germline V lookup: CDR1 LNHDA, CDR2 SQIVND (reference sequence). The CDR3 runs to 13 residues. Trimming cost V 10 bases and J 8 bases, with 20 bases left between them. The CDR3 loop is CATARQTHRGYTF. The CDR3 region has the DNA TGTGCCACCGCTCGACAGACCCATCGGGGCTACACCTTC.

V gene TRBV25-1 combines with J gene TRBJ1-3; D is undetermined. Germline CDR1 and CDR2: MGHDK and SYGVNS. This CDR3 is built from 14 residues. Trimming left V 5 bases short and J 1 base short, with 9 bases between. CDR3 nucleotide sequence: TGTGCCAGCAGTAACACCCCGTCTGGAAACACCATATATTTT. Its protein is CASSNTPSGNTIYF.

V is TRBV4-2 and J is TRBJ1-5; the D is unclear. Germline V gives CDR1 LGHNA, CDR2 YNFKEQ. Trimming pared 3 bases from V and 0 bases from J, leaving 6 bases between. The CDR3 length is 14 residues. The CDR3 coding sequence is TGTGCCAGCAGCCATCGAGCTAGCAATCAGCCCCAGCATTTT. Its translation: CASSHRASNQPQHF.

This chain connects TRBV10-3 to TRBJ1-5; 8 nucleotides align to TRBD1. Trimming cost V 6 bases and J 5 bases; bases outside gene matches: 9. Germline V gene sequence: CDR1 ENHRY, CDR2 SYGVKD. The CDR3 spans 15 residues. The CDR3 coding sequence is TGTGCCATCAGCGCCGGGACAGGTATGGATCAGCCCCAGCATTTT. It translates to CAISAGTGMDQPQHF.

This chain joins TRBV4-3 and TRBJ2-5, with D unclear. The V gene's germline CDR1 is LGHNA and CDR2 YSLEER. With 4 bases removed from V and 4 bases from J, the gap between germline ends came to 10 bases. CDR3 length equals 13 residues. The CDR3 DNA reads TGCGCCAGCAGCCTCGGGCGGCGAGAGACCCAGTACTTC. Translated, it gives CASSLGRRETQYF.

CDR3 coding DNA: TGTGCCAGCAGCTTCCAGGGAAGGTACGAGCAGTACTTC. Translation gives CASSFQGRYEQYF. The J gene is TRBJ2-7, the V gene TRBV5-6, with D tentatively TRBD1 (5 bases). Trimming shortened V by 2 bases and J by 4 bases, and 10 bases separated the two germline ends. The CDR3 covers 13 residues. Germline loops: CDR1 SGHDT, CDR2 YYEEEE. Full variable domain (remainder filled in from reference TRBV5-6 and TRBJ2-7): DAGVTQSPTHLIKTRGQQVTLRCSPKSGHDTVSWYQQALGQGPQFIFQYYEEEERQRGNFPDRFSGHQFPNYSSELNVNALLLGDSALYLCASSFQGRYEQYFGPGTRLTVT.

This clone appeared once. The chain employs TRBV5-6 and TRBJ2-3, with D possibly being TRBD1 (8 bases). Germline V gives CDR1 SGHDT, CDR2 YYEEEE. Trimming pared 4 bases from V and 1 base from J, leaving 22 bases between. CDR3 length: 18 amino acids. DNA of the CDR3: TGTGCCAGCAGCACTATGGACAGGGAGGGTTTCGGCACAGATACGCAGTATTTT. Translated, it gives CASSTMDREGFGTDTQYF.

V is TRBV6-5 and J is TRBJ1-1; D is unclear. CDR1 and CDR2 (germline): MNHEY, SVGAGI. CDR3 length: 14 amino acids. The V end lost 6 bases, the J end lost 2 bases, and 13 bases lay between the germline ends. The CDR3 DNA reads TGTGCCAGCAGCCCGAGAGGCTCAAACACTGAAGCTTTCTTT. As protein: CASSPRGSNTEAFF.

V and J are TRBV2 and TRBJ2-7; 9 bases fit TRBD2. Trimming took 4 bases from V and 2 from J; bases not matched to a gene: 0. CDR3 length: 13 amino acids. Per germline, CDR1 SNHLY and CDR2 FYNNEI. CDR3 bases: TGTGCCAGCAGTGTAGCGGGAGCCTACGAGCAGTACTTC. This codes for CASSVAGAYEQYF.